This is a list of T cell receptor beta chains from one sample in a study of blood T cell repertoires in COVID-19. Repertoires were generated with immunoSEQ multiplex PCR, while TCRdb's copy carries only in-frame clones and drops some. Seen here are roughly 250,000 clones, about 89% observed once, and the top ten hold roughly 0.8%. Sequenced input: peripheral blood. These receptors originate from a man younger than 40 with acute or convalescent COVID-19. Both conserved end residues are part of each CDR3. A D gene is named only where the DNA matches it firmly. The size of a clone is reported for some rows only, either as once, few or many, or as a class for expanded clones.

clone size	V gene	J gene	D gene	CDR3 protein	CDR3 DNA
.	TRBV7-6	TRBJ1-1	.	CASSSQGLGPAEAFF	TGTGCCAGCAGCTCCCAGGGACTCGGTCCCGCTGAAGCTTTCTTT
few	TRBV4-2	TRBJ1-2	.	CASSHAGEGYGYTF	TGTGCCAGCAGCCATGCAGGGGAAGGCTATGGCTACACCTTC
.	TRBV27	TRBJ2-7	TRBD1	CASSLSGDRVDEQYF	TGTGCCAGCAGTTTATCCGGGGACAGGGTGGACGAGCAGTACTTC
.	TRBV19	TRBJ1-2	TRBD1	CASRSGQNYGYTF	TGTGCCAGTAGATCGGGACAGAACTATGGCTACACCTTC
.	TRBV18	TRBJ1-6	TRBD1	CASSHSGTVNNSPLHF	TGTGCCAGCTCACATTCCGGGACAGTGAATAATTCACCCCTCCACTTT
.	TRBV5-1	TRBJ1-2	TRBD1	CASSFGQGWNYGYTF	TGCGCCAGCAGCTTTGGACAGGGGTGGAACTATGGCTACACCTTC
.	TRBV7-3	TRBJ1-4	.	CASSPGLEVEKLFF	TGTGCCAGCAGCCCAGGGTTAGAAGTTGAAAAACTGTTTTTT
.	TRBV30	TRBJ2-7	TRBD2	CAYQRETSGYEQYF	TGTGCCTACCAGAGGGAGACTAGCGGCTACGAGCAGTACTTC
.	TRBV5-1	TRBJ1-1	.	CASSPETSGDTEAFF	TGCGCCAGCAGTCCGGAAACCTCAGGGGACACTGAAGCTTTCTTT
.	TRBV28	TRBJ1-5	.	CASRLTGSRQPQHF	TGTGCCAGCAGGCTCACAGGGAGTAGGCAGCCCCAGCATTTT
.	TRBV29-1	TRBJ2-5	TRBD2	CSVGLAGTRIETQYF	TGCAGCGTCGGACTAGCGGGCACGCGTATAGAGACCCAGTACTTC
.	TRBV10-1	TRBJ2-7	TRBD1	CASSEWTGLDEQYF	TGCGCCAGCAGTGAGTGGACAGGATTGGACGAGCAGTACTTC
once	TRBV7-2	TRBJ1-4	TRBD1	CASSAPGQGAGEKLFF	TGTGCCAGCAGCGCACCGGGACAGGGGGCTGGTGAAAAACTGTTTTTT
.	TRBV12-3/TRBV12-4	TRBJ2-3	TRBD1	CASSPPRGRTQYF	TGTGCCAGCAGTCCCCCCAGGGGGCGGACGCAGTATTTT
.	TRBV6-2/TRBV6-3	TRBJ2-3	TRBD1	CASSTPHRGRITDTQYF	TGTGCCAGCAGTACACCTCACAGGGGGCGCATCACAGATACGCAGTATTTT
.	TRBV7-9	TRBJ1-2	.	CASSLVRLGGARVYGYTF	TGTGCCAGCAGCTTAGTACGGCTAGGAGGGGCGCGTGTCTATGGCTACACCTTC
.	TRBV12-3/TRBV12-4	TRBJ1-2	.	CASSPGSFGYTF	TGTGCCAGCAGTCCGGGGTCTTTTGGCTACACCTTC
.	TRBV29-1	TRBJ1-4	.	CSVRLSATATNEKLFF	TGCAGCGTTAGATTAAGCGCCACTGCAACTAATGAAAAACTGTTTTTT
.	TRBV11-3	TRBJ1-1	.	CASSPGGDWDTEAFF	TGTGCCAGCAGCCCCGGAGGCGACTGGGACACTGAAGCTTTCTTT
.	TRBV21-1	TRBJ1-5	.	CASSLSSSQHF	TGTGCCAGCAGCCTGAGTAGCTCCCAGCATTTT
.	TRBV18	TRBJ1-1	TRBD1	CASSPRQGASTEAFF	TGTGCCAGCTCACCGAGACAGGGGGCGTCCACTGAAGCTTTCTTT
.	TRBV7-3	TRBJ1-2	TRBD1	CASSPQIAGQGGYTF	TGTGCCAGCAGCCCACAAATCGCGGGACAGGGCGGCTACACCTTC
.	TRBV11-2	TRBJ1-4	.	CASSRANEKLFF	TGTGCCAGCAGCCGAGCGAATGAAAAACTGTTTTTT
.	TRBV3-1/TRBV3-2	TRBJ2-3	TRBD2	CASSHRTSGGRTDTQYF	TGTGCCAGCAGCCACCGAACTAGCGGGGGCCGCACAGATACGCAGTATTTT
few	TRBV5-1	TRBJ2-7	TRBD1	CASSWSGTGFYEQYF	TGCGCCAGCAGCTGGAGTGGGACAGGATTCTACGAGCAGTACTTC
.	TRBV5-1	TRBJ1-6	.	CASSLRVQGNSNSPLHF	TGCGCCAGCAGCTTACGAGTCCAGGGAAATTCGAATTCACCCCTCCACTTT
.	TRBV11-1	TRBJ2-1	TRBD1	CASSLGGGAGEQFF	TGTGCCAGCAGCTTAGGAGGGGGCGCGGGTGAGCAGTTCTTC
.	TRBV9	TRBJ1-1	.	CASSANIGVLGDTEAFF	TGTGCCAGCAGTGCTAATATAGGGGTCCTTGGCGACACTGAAGCTTTCTTT
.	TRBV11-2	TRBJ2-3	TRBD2	CASSLVAGGSTDTQYF	TGTGCCAGCAGCTTAGTTGCGGGGGGGAGCACAGATACGCAGTATTTT
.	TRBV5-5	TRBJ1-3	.	CASSLGGISGNTIYF	TGTGCCAGCAGCTTGGGCGGCATCTCTGGAAACACCATATATTTT
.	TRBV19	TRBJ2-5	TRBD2	CASSIGGLAGGPGETQYF	TGTGCCAGTAGTATAGGTGGGCTAGCGGGAGGGCCAGGGGAGACCCAGTACTTC
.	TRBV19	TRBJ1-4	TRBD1	CASWDSIRRKLFF	TGTGCCAGCTGGGACAGCATTAGAAGAAAACTGTTTTTT
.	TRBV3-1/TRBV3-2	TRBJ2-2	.	CASSGGDSHTGELFF	TGTGCCAGCAGCGGAGGGGATTCCCACACCGGGGAGCTGTTTTTT
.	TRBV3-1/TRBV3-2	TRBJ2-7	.	CASSQRFPTSSAYEQYF	TGTGCCAGCAGCCAACGTTTCCCCACCTCTAGCGCCTACGAGCAGTACTTC
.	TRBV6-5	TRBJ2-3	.	CASSKGYTDTQYF	TGTGCCAGCAGTAAGGGGTACACAGATACGCAGTATTTT
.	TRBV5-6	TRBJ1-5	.	CASSLQGSSNQPQHF	TGTGCCAGCAGCCTACAGGGTTCTAGCAATCAGCCCCAGCATTTT
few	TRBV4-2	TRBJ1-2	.	CASSLNTGNYGYTF	TGTGCCAGCAGCCTAAATACCGGGAACTATGGCTACACCTTC
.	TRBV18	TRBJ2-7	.	CASSPREQGISYEQYF	TGTGCCAGCTCACCACGAGAACAGGGTATCTCCTACGAGCAGTACTTC